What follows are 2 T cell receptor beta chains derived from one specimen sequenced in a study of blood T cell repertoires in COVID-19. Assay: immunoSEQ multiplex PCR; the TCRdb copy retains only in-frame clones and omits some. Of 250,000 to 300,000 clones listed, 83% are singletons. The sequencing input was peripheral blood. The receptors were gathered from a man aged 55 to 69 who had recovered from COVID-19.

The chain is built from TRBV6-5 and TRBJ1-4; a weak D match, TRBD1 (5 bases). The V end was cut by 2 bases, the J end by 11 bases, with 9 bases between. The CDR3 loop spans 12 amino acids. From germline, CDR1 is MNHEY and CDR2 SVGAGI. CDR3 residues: CASSYTTDKLFF. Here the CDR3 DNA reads TGTGCCAGCAGTTACACGACAGATAAACTGTTTTTT.

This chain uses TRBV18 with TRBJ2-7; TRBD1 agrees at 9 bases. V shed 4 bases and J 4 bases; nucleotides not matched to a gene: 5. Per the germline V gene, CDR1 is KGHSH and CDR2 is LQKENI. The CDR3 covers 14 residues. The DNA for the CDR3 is TGTGCCAGCTCACTAGGGACAGGGTTTTACGAGCAGTACTTC. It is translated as CASSLGTGFYEQYF. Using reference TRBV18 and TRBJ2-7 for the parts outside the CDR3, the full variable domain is NAGVMQNPRHLVRRRGQEARLRCSPMKGHSHVYWYRQLPEEGLKFMVYLQKENIIDESGMPKERFSAEFPKEGPSILRIQQVVRGDSAAYFCASSLGTGFYEQYFGPGTRLTVT.